This TCR beta chain stems from a study of a mutant IDH1 vaccine in newly diagnosed glioma. The CDR3 covers 12 residues. The V gene lost 5 bases and the J gene lost 8 bases, with 12 bases spanning the gap. CDR1 LNHDA and CDR2 SQIVND come from the germline V gene (reference sequence). Time point specified: week 47, end of study. Vaccination comprised doses that each held 300 ug of mutant IDH1 20-mer peptide, plus topical imiquimod. This clone appeared a few times. As yet, its antigen is unknown. Sequencing used immunoSEQ multiplex PCR; TCRdb keeps in-frame clones, though not all of them. The sample shows 40,000 or so clones, less than 85% of them seen only once.

This material consisted of PBMCs, taken from a glioma patient whose treatment included an IDH1 peptide vaccine. The chain uses TRBV19 and TRBJ1-1; D is undetermined. This TCR derives from a man aged 18 to 30 with glioma. Some clones in this sample may be carry-over from other donors' samples. The CDR3 sequence: CASSYSTEEAFF. The CDR3 region has the DNA TGTGCCAGTAGTTACTCGACCGAAGAAGCTTTCTTT.